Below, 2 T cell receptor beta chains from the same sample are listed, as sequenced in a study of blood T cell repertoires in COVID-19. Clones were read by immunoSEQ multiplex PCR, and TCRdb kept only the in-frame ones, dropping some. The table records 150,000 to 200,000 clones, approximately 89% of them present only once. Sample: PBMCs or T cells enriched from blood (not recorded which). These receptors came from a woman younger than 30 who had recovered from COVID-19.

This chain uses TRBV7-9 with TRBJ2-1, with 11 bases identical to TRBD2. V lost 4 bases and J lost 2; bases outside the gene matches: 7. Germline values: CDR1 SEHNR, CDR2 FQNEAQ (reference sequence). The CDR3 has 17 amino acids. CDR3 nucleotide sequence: TGTGCCAGCAGCTCTATGACTAGCGGGAATCCCTACAATGAGCAGTTCTTC. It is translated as CASSSMTSGNPYNEQFF.

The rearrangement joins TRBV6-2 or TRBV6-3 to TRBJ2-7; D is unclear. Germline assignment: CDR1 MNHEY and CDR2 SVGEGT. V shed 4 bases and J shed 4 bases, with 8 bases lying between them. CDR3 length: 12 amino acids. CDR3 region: CASSFTRYEQYF. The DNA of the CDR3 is TGTGCCAGCAGTTTTACCCGGTACGAGCAGTACTTC.